What follows are 31 T cell receptor beta chains derived from one specimen sequenced in a study of T cell responses to AZD1222 COVID-19 vaccine. Profiling relied on immunoSEQ multiplex PCR, and the TCRdb table lists in-frame clones only, not all of them. Of 53,000 or so clones listed, approximately 83% were seen once; the top ten hold 6.5% to 8.5%. Source: peripheral blood, taken 28 days after the second AZD1222 dose. The receptors here all came from an adult who received the AZD1222 COVID-19 vaccine.

The rearrangement links TRBV7-2 to TRBJ2-1; D uncertain. The CDR3 sequence is 13 residues long. With 1 base removed from V and 4 bases from J, the gap between germline ends came to 5 bases. Germline V gives CDR1 SGHTA, CDR2 FQGNSA. CDR3 sequence: CASSLGMYNEQFF. CDR3 coding DNA: TGTGCCAGCAGCTTAGGGATGTACAATGAGCAGTTCTTC. The entire variable domain, with the rest obtained from reference TRBV7-2 and TRBJ2-1, is as follows: GAGVSQSPSNKVTEKGKDVELRCDPISGHTALYWYRQSLGQGLEFLIYFQGNSAPDKSGLPSDRFSAERTGGSVSTLTIQRTQQEDSAVYLCASSLGMYNEQFFGPGTRLTVL.

This clone came up a few times. The chain joins TRBV19 to TRBJ2-2; D not resolved. Germline lookup yields CDR1 LNHDA and CDR2 SQIVND (reference sequence). This CDR3 is built from 13 residues. The V end lost 5 bases, the J end lost 6 bases, and 10 bases lay between the germline ends. In DNA, the CDR3 is TGTGCCAGTAGTCCCCGGGCTCCCGGGGAGCTGTTTTTT. It encodes CASSPRAPGELFF. The whole variable domain, filled in from reference TRBV19 and TRBJ2-2, reads DGGITQSPKYLFRKEGQNVTLSCEQNLNHDAMYWYRQDPGQGLRLIYYSQIVNDFQKGDIAEGYSVSREKKESFPLTVTSAQKNPTAFYLCASSPRAPGELFFGEGSRLTVL.

This sequence joins TRBV10-3 and TRBJ1-2, with 7 bases lining up with TRBD1. The CDR3 sequence is 14 residues long. The junction had 8 bases not matched to a gene; V was cut back by 7 bases and J by 3 bases. CDR1 is ENHRY and CDR2 is SYGVKD in the germline V gene. CDR3 DNA: TGTGCCATCAACCCCCGACAGGGACACTATGGCTACACCTTC. The encoded protein is CAINPRQGHYGYTF.

The rearrangement links TRBV12-3 or TRBV12-4 to TRBJ2-3, with D unresolved. This CDR3 is 12 amino acids long. Trimming pared 1 base from V and 5 bases from J, leaving 4 bases between. CDR3 DNA: TGTGCCAGCAGTTTAGGTGTAGATACGCAGTATTTT. It encodes CASSLGVDTQYF.

The genes are TRBV3-1 (or the pseudogene TRBV3-2) and TRBJ1-1, with D unresolved. Trimming removed 6 bases at V and 2 bases at J, with 19 bases between. Germline CDR1 reads LGHDT; CDR2 reads YNNKEL (reference sequence). This CDR3 comprises 16 residues. The CDR3 loop reads CASSKNPRSANTEAFF. CDR3 DNA sequence: TGTGCCAGCAGTAAGAACCCTCGGTCAGCTAACACTGAAGCTTTCTTT.

The sample holds a few counts of this clone. The V gene is TRBV7-9, the J gene TRBJ1-4, with D unresolved. Germline lookup yields CDR1 SEHNR and CDR2 FQNEAQ (reference sequence). V lost 8 bases and J lost 2, with 9 bases in between. The CDR3 runs 13 residues. CDR3 bases: TGTGCCAGCGGGGTCCGCACTAATGAAAAACTGTTTTTT. It yields the protein CASGVRTNEKLFF.

This clone is a singleton in its sample. The rearrangement uses TRBV11-3 and TRBJ2-1; TRBD1 agrees at 8 bases. The CDR3 has 16 amino acids. Losses at the gene ends were 4 bases for V and 0 bases for J; bases not matched to a gene: 5. The germline gives CDR1 SGHNT, CDR2 YENEEA. The chain's CDR3 is CASSSNRGNSYNEQFF. DNA of the CDR3: TGTGCCAGCAGCTCGAACAGGGGGAACTCCTACAATGAGCAGTTCTTC.

The chain carries TRBV18 and TRBJ1-2; D possibly corresponds to TRBD1 (6 bases). The germline CDR1 and CDR2 sequences are KGHSH and LQKENI. There are 13 residues in the CDR3. The ends were cut back, 3 bases at V and 11 bases at J, with 16 bases in the middle. CDR3 sequence: CASSPAGAPGYTF. CDR3 DNA sequence: TGTGCCAGCTCACCTGCAGGGGCGCCTGGGTACACCTTC.

Here the CDR3 reads CASSPQGSGNTGELFF. CDR3 nucleotide sequence: TGTGCCAGCAGCCCCCAGGGTTCGGGGAACACCGGGGAGCTGTTTTTT. The V gene is TRBV7-3, the J gene TRBJ2-2, with D possibly TRBD1 on 5 matching bases. Germline lookup yields CDR1 SGHTA and CDR2 FQGTGA. V lost 5 bases to trimming and J lost 1 base, with 14 bases between them. The CDR3 totals 16 residues.

V is TRBV11-2 and J is TRBJ2-3; no reliable D call. CDR1 is SGHAT, CDR2 FQNNGV, per germline. There are 15 residues in the CDR3. Trimming took off 1 base at V and 1 base at J, with 9 bases between the two ends. The CDR3 coding sequence is TGTGCCAGCAGCTTAGGGGTAAGCGGCACAGATACGCAGTATTTT. Translating it yields CASSLGVSGTDTQYF.

This chain connects TRBV4-1 to TRBJ1-4, with TRBD1 identical over 7 bases. Germline V gene sequence: CDR1 MGHRA, CDR2 YSYEKL. The CDR3 spans 14 residues. Germline trimming cut 1 base from V and 7 bases from J; bases unmatched to any gene: 3. CDR3 sequence: CASSQGQGGEKLFF. Here the CDR3 DNA reads TGCGCCAGCAGCCAAGGACAGGGTGGTGAAAAACTGTTTTTT.

The J gene is TRBJ1-1, the V gene TRBV6-1; 8 nucleotides line up with TRBD1. Germline loops: CDR1 MNHNS, CDR2 SASEGT. The ends lost 2 bases at V and 5 bases at J; junction bases unmatched: 7. The CDR3 is 15 residues long. CDR3 DNA: TGTGCCAGCAGTGAAAGGTACAGGGGGTGGACTGAAGCTTTCTTT. Its protein is CASSERYRGWTEAFF.

V is TRBV11-2 and J is TRBJ2-7, with TRBD1 matching over 7 bases. Germline CDR1 is SGHAT and CDR2 is FQNNGV. V shed 5 bases, J shed 6 bases, and the junction held 4 bases outside the gene matches. This CDR3 region has 12 residues. Here the CDR3 reads CASSAYRGEQYF. The CDR3 DNA follows: TGTGCCAGCAGCGCCTACAGGGGCGAGCAGTACTTC.

The rearrangement links TRBV10-2 to TRBJ1-5, with no clear D. This CDR3 is built from 15 residues. Between the trimmed V and J ends, which lost 3 bases and 3 bases, there was a span of 12 bases. Germline assignment: CDR1 WSHSY and CDR2 SAAADI. CDR3 bases: TGCGCCAGCAGTGAAGGCAGTTTTTTCAATCAGCCCCAGCATTTT. Its protein product is CASSEGSFFNQPQHF.

A few counts support this clone. This chain connects TRBV6-5 to TRBJ1-3; D is unclear. CDR1 and CDR2 (germline): MNHEY, SVGAGI. Trimming cost V 9 bases and J 7 bases, with 7 bases left between them. The CDR3 loop spans 10 amino acids. CDR3 coding DNA: TGTGCCAGGCCCCCGAACACCATATATTTT. Translated, it gives CARPPNTIYF.

V is TRBV30 and J is TRBJ2-3, with 8 bases identical to TRBD2. With V trimmed by 2 bases and J by 4 bases, 11 bases remained unmatched. The CDR3 is 16 amino acids. Germline V gene lookup returns CDR1 GTSNPN and CDR2 SVGIG (reference sequence). The CDR3 loop reads CAWSPTSGSRADTQYF. The CDR3 region has the DNA TGTGCCTGGAGTCCAACCAGCGGGAGTCGGGCAGATACGCAGTATTTT. Complete variable domain (other parts from reference TRBV30 and TRBJ2-3): SQTIHQWPATLVQPVGSPLSLECTVEGTSNPNLYWYRQAAGRGLQLLFYSVGIGQISSEVPQNLSASRPQDRQFILSSKKLLLSDSGFYLCAWSPTSGSRADTQYFGPGTRLTVL.

V is TRBV11-3 and J is TRBJ2-3; D is perhaps TRBD2 (5 bases). CDR3 size: 14 residues. V lost 5 bases and J 5 bases, leaving 14 bases between the germline ends. Germline V gene lookup returns CDR1 SGHNT and CDR2 YENEEA. CDR3: CASSPRVAGDTQYF. CDR3 in DNA: TGTGCCAGCAGCCCCCGTGTGGCGGGAGATACGCAGTATTTT.

The J gene is TRBJ2-7, the V gene TRBV9; 7 bases are shared with TRBD2. The CDR3 totals 15 residues. The germline V gene has CDR1 SGDLS and CDR2 YYNGEE. The trim removed 0 bases at V and 2 bases at J, leaving 5 bases unmatched. Here the CDR3 DNA reads TGTGCCAGCAGCGTAGCGGGAGCGGGAACCTACGAGCAGTACTTC. Protein product: CASSVAGAGTYEQYF.

The chain has TRBV6-5 and TRBJ2-7; TRBD2 might be the D (6 bases). Germline CDR1 and CDR2: MNHEY and SVGAGI. V lost 6 bases and J 6 bases, leaving 15 bases between the germline ends. CDR3 size: 13 residues. For the CDR3, the DNA is TGTGCCAGCAGGGACTTGGGGGAGGCCGAGCAGTACTTC. Translation gives CASRDLGEAEQYF.

The chain links TRBV27 to TRBJ2-1, with D possibly TRBD2 on 6 matching bases. The CDR3 has 16 residues. Trimming took 5 bases from V and 0 from J, leaving 14 bases between them. The germline V gene has CDR1 MNHEY and CDR2 SMNVEV (reference sequence). The CDR3 region is CASSLTAGSSYNEQFF. For the CDR3, the DNA is TGTGCCAGCAGTCTGACCGCCGGGAGCTCCTACAATGAGCAGTTCTTC.

The rearrangement uses TRBV7-3 and TRBJ2-6; D is undetermined. The length of the CDR3 is 15 residues. V was clipped by 0 bases and J by 0 bases, with 3 bases between them. Germline assignment: CDR1 SGHTA and CDR2 FQGTGA. The CDR3 loop is CASSLTSSGANVLTF. In DNA form, the CDR3 reads TGTGCCAGCAGCTTAACAAGCTCTGGGGCCAACGTCCTGACTTTC.

The rearrangement uses TRBV9 and TRBJ2-4; 12 nucleotides agree with TRBD1. The germline gives CDR1 SGDLS, CDR2 YYNGEE. The CDR3 contains 17 residues. The trim removed 4 bases at V and 4 bases at J, leaving 9 bases unmatched. The CDR3 DNA reads TGTGCCAGCAGCCCCAGAGGGGACAGGGGGCCTAAAAACATTCAGTACTTC. Protein: CASSPRGDRGPKNIQYF.

The chain combines TRBV2 with TRBJ2-5; D might be TRBD1 or TRBD2, each matching 5 bases. Germline CDR1 is SNHLY and CDR2 is FYNNEI. The CDR3 runs 13 residues. V was pared by 10 bases and J by 2 bases, with 14 bases between. In nucleotides, the CDR3 is TGTGCCACCAAAAGGGACCCACAAGAGACCCAGTACTTC. It is translated as CATKRDPQETQYF.

The chain joins TRBV5-1 to TRBJ2-3, with D perhaps matching TRBD2 (6 bases). CDR1 and CDR2 from the germline V gene are SGHRS and YFSETQ. Trimming cost V 1 base and J 0 bases, with 18 bases left between them. This CDR3 spans 18 amino acids. CDR3 DNA: TGCGCCAGCAGCTTGCAACACGGGGGATTGCCTAGCACAGATACGCAGTATTTT. Protein sequence: CASSLQHGGLPSTDTQYF.

This clone was recorded once. The genes are TRBV5-6 and TRBJ1-4; TRBD1 matches at 11 bases. Germline V gives CDR1 SGHDT, CDR2 YYEEEE. This CDR3 contains 15 residues. Germline trimming cut 2 bases from V and 7 bases from J; bases unmatched to any gene: 4. For the CDR3, the DNA is TGTGCCAGCAGCTTTCGGACAGGGGGCGGTGAAAAACTGTTTTTT. Protein sequence: CASSFRTGGGEKLFF.

The gene calls are TRBV5-4 and TRBJ1-3; TRBD1 matches at 8 bases. After removal of 2 bases from V and 8 bases from J, the junction contained 3 bases not matched to a gene. CDR3 length: 13 residues. CDR1 and CDR2 (germline): SGHNT, YYREEE (reference sequence). The CDR3 loop is CASSFQGADTIYF. Written as DNA, the CDR3 is TGTGCCAGCAGCTTCCAGGGGGCGGACACCATATATTTT.

The rearrangement joins TRBV4-2 to TRBJ1-2, with 9 bases identical to TRBD1. Germline loops: CDR1 LGHNA, CDR2 YNFKEQ. The CDR3 extends over 17 amino acids. The V segment lost 1 base and the J segment 3 bases; nucleotides outside the gene matches: 9. CDR3 sequence (DNA): TGTGCCAGCAGCCAAGCCCGGACAGGGGCGCCTCACTATGGCTACACCTTC. Translating it yields CASSQARTGAPHYGYTF.

A few counts support this clone. The chain uses TRBV27 and TRBJ1-6; the match to TRBD1 covers 12 bases. The CDR3 extends over 20 amino acids. Germline assignment: CDR1 MNHEY and CDR2 SMNVEV (reference sequence). Trimming removed 7 bases from V and 9 bases from J; junction bases left unmatched: 22. CDR3 sequence (DNA): TGTGCCAGCACTCCTGGGGAGGGACAGGGGGCGAGTAAGGGGGGTTCACCCCTCCACTTT. This gives the protein CASTPGEGQGASKGGSPLHF.

This clone was observed a single time. The rearrangement uses TRBV6-2 or TRBV6-3 and TRBJ2-7; no definite D call. Germline V gene lookup returns CDR1 MNHEY and CDR2 SVGEGT. V gave up 1 base and J gave up 3 bases, with 4 bases separating them. The CDR3 totals 12 residues. In DNA form, the CDR3 reads TGTGCCAGCAGTTACTGGGGCTACGAGCAGTACTTC. As protein: CASSYWGYEQYF.

The V call is TRBV28, the J call TRBJ1-2; TRBD1 matches at 7 bases. Germline V lookup: CDR1 MDHEN, CDR2 SYDVKM. V trimming: 5 bases; J trimming: 4 bases; junction bases outside the gene matches: 10. CDR3 length: 15 residues. The CDR3 spells CASSTGQILLYGYTF. CDR3 in DNA: TGTGCCAGCAGTACGGGACAGATATTACTCTATGGCTACACCTTC.

The rearrangement links TRBV28 to TRBJ2-1, with 14 nucleotides matching TRBD2. CDR3 length: 15 residues. The junction had 5 bases not matched to a gene; V was cut back by 5 bases and J by 8 bases. From germline, CDR1 is MDHEN and CDR2 SYDVKM. CDR3 DNA sequence: TGTGCCAGCAGTCCGACTAGCGGGAGGGCCCATGAGCAGTTCTTC. Translating gives CASSPTSGRAHEQFF.